The 11 T cell receptor beta chains given below trace back to one sample, sequenced in a study of cytomegalovirus exposure and HLA in healthy donors. Sequenced by immunoSEQ multiplex PCR; TCRdb stores in-frame clones only, minus some. Of roughly 120,000 clones in the sample, 88% were seen once. Material: PBMCs. The source is a woman under 30 in good health and CMV-seronegative.

The chain uses TRBV7-9 and TRBJ2-3; D remains unclear. CDR3 size: 12 residues. Trimming removed 5 bases at V and 5 bases at J, with 8 bases between. Per the germline V gene, CDR1 is SEHNR and CDR2 is FQNEAQ (reference sequence). Written as DNA, the CDR3 is TGTGCCAGCAGCCTTTACTTAGATACGCAGTATTTT. As protein: CASSLYLDTQYF. Variable domain in full (rest from reference TRBV7-9 and TRBJ2-3): DTGVSQNPRHKITKRGQNVTFRCDPISEHNRLYWYRQTLGQGPEFLTYFQNEAQLEKSRLLSDRFSAERPKGSFSTLEIQRTEQGDSAMYLCASSLYLDTQYFGPGTRLTVL.

The chain couples TRBV28 to TRBJ1-3, with a possible D match to TRBD1 (6 bases). V was cut by 3 bases and J by 6 bases, with 9 bases left in between. The CDR3 loop spans 13 amino acids. Germline CDR1 reads MDHEN; CDR2 reads SYDVKM. The CDR3 here is CASSFTGINTIYF. Written as DNA, the CDR3 is TGTGCCAGCAGTTTTACAGGGATAAACACCATATATTTT.

This rearrangement joins TRBV5-6 to TRBJ1-1; 7 positions match TRBD1. The CDR3 runs 13 residues. CDR1 and CDR2 from the germline V gene are SGHDT and YYEEEE. The trim removed 0 bases at V and 7 bases at J, leaving 3 bases unmatched. CDR3 amino acids: CASSLGQGLEAFF. The CDR3 DNA reads TGTGCCAGCAGCTTGGGACAGGGCCTTGAAGCTTTCTTT.

This clone was found once. The gene calls are TRBV7-2 and TRBJ2-7; tentatively, D is TRBD2 (5 bases). In germline, CDR1 is SGHTA, CDR2 FQGNSA. V lost 3 bases, J lost 5 bases, and 8 bases lay in between. This CDR3 spans 12 amino acids. The CDR3 DNA sequence: TGTGCCAGCAGCTTCCGGGGAGACGAGCAGTACTTC. Its translation: CASSFRGDEQYF.

The rearrangement uses TRBV27 and TRBJ2-7; tentative D call: TRBD2 (6 bases). Trimming removed 5 bases from V and 0 bases from J, with 8 bases in between. The CDR3 has 13 residues. Per germline, CDR1 MNHEY and CDR2 SMNVEV (reference sequence). The CDR3 loop reads CASSGGSSYEQYF. The CDR3 coding sequence is TGTGCCAGCAGTGGGGGGAGCTCCTACGAGCAGTACTTC.

The chain joins TRBV28 to TRBJ1-5, with a possible D match to TRBD1 (6 bases). The CDR3 has 15 amino acids. V was pared by 7 bases and J by 0 bases, with 13 bases between. The germline CDR1 and CDR2 sequences are MDHEN and SYDVKM. In nucleotides, the CDR3 is TGTGCCAGCAATTTTCGGACAGTTAGCAATCAGCCCCAGCATTTT. This encodes CASNFRTVSNQPQHF.

This rearrangement joins TRBV28 to TRBJ1-5; the match to TRBD1 covers 8 bases. Germline lookup yields CDR1 MDHEN and CDR2 SYDVKM. The CDR3 is 19 amino acids. V dropped 4 bases and J dropped 2; count of bases not matched to a gene: 16. The CDR3 coding sequence is TGTGCCAGCAGTTATCCACCCCTCGCAGGGGGCTATGGCAATCAGCCCCAGCATTTT. Amino acid sequence: CASSYPPLAGGYGNQPQHF.

CDR3 nucleotide sequence: TGTGCCAGCAGCCCCTCAGCGGGAGAAAGCAATGAGCAGTTCTTC. Translated: CASSPSAGESNEQFF. The chain uses TRBV27 and TRBJ2-1, with 8 bases fitting TRBD2. Trimming at V came to 6 bases and at J to 6 bases, leaving 10 bases not matched to a gene. The CDR3 length is 15 residues. Germline V gene sequence: CDR1 MNHEY, CDR2 SMNVEV (reference sequence).

This clone showed up just a few times. The CDR3 sequence: CASSSKTGRNNQPQHF. The CDR3 bases are TGTGCCAGCAGCTCCAAGACAGGGAGGAATAATCAGCCCCAGCATTTT. V gene TRBV7-2 combines with J gene TRBJ1-5, with TRBD1 matching over 7 bases. The ends lost 4 bases at V and 4 bases at J; junction bases unmatched: 10. The CDR3 has 16 amino acids. Per the germline V gene, CDR1 is SGHTA and CDR2 is FQGNSA.

This chain links TRBV2 with TRBJ2-1; the match to TRBD2 covers 12 bases. V shed 1 base, J shed 6 bases, and the junction held 1 base outside the gene matches. In germline, CDR1 is SNHLY, CDR2 FYNNEI. This CDR3 comprises 15 residues. CDR3 coding DNA: TGTGCCAGCAGTGAAGGACTAGCGGGAGTCAATGAGCAGTTCTTC. Protein sequence: CASSEGLAGVNEQFF.

The sample holds one count of this clone. The rearrangement uses TRBV30 and TRBJ2-7; 9 positions match TRBD1. The CDR3 runs 15 residues. Germline V lookup: CDR1 GTSNPN, CDR2 SVGIG (reference sequence). The V segment lost 8 bases and the J segment 3 bases; nucleotides outside the gene matches: 14. The CDR3 DNA sequence: TGTGCCCTAACCCCCATCGGGACAGGGTTCTACGAGCAGTACTTC. It codes for CALTPIGTGFYEQYF.